This record concerns one T cell receptor (beta chain) sequence. The antigen is not known. The data stem from a study of identical twins. Whole-study findings and limits: Among beta out-of-frame sequences, excess sharing between twins appeared weaker. Partial confounding of zero-insertion analyses by invariant MAIT and iNKT cells was possible.

V shed 6 bases and J 7 bases; nucleotides not matched to a gene: 16. This CDR3 region has 17 residues. CDR1 is SGHAT, CDR2 FQNNGV, per germline. Unique molecular identifiers were in the cDNA, with template-switch universal primer binding. A single record per CDR3 protein comes from TCRdb applying MiXCR to the 5' RACE reads. The sample yields 350,000 or so distinct CDR3 sequences, around 9.7% seen once. The sequence was obtained from a woman in her forties or fifties in good health. The J gene is TRBJ2-3, the V gene TRBV11-2, with 10 bases lining up with TRBD2. The specimen was naive T cells sorted from blood. CDR3 protein: CASSAIRKREGPYTQYF. Here the CDR3 DNA reads TGTGCCAGCAGTGCCATTAGGAAGCGGGAGGGCCCCTATACGCAGTATTTT.